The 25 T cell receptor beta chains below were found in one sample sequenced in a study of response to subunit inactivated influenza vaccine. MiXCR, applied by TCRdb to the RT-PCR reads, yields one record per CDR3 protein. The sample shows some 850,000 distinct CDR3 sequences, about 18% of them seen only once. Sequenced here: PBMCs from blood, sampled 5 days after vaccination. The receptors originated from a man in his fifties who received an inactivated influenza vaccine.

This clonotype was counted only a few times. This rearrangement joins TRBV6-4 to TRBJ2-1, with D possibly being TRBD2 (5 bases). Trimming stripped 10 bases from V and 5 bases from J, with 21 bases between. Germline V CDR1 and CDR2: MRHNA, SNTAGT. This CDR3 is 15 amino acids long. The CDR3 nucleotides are TGTGCCATCGAACTAGGCCCGATACCCGACAATGAGCAGTTCTTC. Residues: CAIELGPIPDNEQFF.

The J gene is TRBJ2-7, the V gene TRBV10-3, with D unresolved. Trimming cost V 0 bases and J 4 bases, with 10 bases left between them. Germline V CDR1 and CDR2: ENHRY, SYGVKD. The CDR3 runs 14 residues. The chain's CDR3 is CAISESGGRYEQYF. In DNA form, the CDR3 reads TGTGCCATCAGTGAGTCGGGCGGCCGATACGAGCAGTACTTC.

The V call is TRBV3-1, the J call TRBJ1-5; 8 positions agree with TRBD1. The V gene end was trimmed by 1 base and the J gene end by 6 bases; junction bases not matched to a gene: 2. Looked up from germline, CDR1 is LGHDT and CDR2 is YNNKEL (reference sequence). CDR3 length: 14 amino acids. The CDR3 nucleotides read TGTGCCAGCAGCCAAGGGACAGGGATTCAGCCCCAGCATTTT. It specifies CASSQGTGIQPQHF.

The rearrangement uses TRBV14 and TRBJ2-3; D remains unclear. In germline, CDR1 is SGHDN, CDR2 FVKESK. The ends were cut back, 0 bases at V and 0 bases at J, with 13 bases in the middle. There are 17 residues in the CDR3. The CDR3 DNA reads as TGTGCCAGCAGCCAAGATCTCAGCGTGGCTAGCACAGATACGCAGTATTTT. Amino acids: CASSQDLSVASTDTQYF. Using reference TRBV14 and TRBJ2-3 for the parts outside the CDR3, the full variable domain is EAGVTQFPSHSVIEKGQTVTLRCDPISGHDNLYWYRRVMGKEIKFLLHFVKESKQDESGMPNNRFLAERTGGTYSTLKVQPAELEDSGVYFCASSQDLSVASTDTQYFGPGTRLTVL.

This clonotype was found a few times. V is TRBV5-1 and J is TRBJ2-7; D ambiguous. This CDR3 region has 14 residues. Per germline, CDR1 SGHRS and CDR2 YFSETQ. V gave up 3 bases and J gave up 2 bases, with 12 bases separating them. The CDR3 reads CASSYGQIPYEQYF. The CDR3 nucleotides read TGCGCCAGCAGCTACGGGCAGATCCCCTACGAGCAGTACTTC.

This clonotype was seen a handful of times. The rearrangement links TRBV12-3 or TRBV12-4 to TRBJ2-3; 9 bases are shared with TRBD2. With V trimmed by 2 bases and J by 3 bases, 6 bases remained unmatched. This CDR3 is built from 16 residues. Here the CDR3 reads CASSLYGGGATDTQYF. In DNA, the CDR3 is TGTGCCAGCAGTTTATATGGCGGGGGGGCAACAGATACGCAGTATTTT.

DNA for the CDR3: TGTGCCACCAGTGATCTCGCGACAGGGGGCTCCTACAATGAGCAGTTCTTC. Encoded protein: CATSDLATGGSYNEQFF. The V and J genes are TRBV24-1 and TRBJ2-1, with 9 bases aligning to TRBD1. CDR1 is KGHDR and CDR2 is SFDVKD in the germline V gene. The CDR3 runs to 17 residues. V gave up 3 bases and J gave up 0 bases; unmatched junction bases: 5.

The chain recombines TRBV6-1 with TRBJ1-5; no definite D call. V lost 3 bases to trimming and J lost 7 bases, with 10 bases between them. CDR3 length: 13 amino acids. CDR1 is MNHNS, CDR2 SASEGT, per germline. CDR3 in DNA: TGTGCCAGCAGTGATGTCAGAGAACAGCCCCAGCATTTT. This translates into CASSDVREQPQHF.

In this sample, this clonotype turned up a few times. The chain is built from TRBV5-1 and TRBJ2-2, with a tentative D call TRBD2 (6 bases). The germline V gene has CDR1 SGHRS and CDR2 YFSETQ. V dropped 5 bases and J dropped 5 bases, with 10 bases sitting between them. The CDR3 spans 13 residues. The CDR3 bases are TGCGCCAGCAGTGGAGGAGGGACCGGGGAGCTGTTTTTT. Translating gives CASSGGGTGELFF. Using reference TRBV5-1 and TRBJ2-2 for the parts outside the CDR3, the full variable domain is KAGVTQTPRYLIKTRGQQVTLSCSPISGHRSVSWYQQTPGQGLQFLFEYFSETQRNKGNFPGRFSGRQFSNSRSEMNVSTLELGDSALYLCASSGGGTGELFFGEGSRLTVL.

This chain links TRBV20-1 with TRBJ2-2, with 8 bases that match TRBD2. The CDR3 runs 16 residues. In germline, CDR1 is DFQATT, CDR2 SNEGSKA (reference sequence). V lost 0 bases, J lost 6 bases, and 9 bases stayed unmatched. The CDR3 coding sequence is TGCAGTGCTAGAGATCCTTTAGCGGGAATTTCCGGGGAGCTGTTTTTT. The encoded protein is CSARDPLAGISGELFF.

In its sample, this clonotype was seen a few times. In DNA form, the CDR3 reads TGTGCCATCAGGCGACTAGCGGGAGACACCGGGGAGCTGTTTTTT. It codes for CAIRRLAGDTGELFF. V gene TRBV10-3 combines with J gene TRBJ2-2, with 12 bases identical to TRBD2. Losses at the gene ends were 6 bases for V and 3 bases for J; bases not matched to a gene: 2. Germline CDR1 and CDR2: ENHRY and SYGVKD. The CDR3 spans 15 residues.

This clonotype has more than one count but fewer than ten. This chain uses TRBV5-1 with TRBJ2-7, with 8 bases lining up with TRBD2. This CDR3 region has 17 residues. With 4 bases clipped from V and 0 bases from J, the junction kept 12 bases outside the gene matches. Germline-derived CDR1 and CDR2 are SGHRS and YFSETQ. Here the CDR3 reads CASSAVYSGTSSYEQYF. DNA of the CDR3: TGCGCCAGCAGCGCCGTGTATTCCGGGACTAGCTCCTACGAGCAGTACTTC.

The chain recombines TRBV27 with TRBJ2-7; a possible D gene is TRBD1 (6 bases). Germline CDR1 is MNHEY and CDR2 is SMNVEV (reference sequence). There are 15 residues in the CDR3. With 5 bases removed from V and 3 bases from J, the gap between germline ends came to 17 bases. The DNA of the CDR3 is TGTGCCAGCAGTCCGCACCAGGGGAGAGACTACGAGCAGTACTTC. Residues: CASSPHQGRDYEQYF.

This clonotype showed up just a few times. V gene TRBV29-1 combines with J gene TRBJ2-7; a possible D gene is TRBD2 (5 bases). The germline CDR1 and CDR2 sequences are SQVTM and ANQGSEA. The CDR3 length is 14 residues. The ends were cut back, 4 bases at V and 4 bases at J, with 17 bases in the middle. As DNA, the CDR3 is TGCAGCGTTGGCCCTCAGAACGGGGAATACGAGCAGTACTTC. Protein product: CSVGPQNGEYEQYF.

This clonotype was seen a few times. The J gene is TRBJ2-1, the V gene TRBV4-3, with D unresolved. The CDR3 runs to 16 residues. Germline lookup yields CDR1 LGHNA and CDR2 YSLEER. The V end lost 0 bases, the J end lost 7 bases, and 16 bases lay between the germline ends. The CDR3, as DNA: TGCGCCAGCAGCCAAGATTGGCGACTGCTAAAAAATGAGCAGTTCTTC. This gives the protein CASSQDWRLLKNEQFF.

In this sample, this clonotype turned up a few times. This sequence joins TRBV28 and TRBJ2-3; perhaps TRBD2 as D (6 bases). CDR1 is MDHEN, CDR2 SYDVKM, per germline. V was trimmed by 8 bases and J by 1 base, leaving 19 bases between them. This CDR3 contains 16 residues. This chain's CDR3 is CASGTYQRAGTDTQYF. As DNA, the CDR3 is TGTGCCAGCGGGACTTATCAGAGGGCTGGCACAGATACGCAGTATTTT.

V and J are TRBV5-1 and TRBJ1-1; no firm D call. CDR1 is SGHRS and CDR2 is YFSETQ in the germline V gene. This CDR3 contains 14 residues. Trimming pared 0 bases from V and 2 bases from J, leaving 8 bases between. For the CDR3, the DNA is TGCGCCAGCAGCTTGGATGTACGTAACACTGAAGCTTTCTTT. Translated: CASSLDVRNTEAFF. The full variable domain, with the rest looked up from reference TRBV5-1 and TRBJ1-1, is KAGVTQTPRYLIKTRGQQVTLSCSPISGHRSVSWYQQTPGQGLQFLFEYFSETQRNKGNFPGRFSGRQFSNSRSEMNVSTLELGDSALYLCASSLDVRNTEAFFGQGTRLTVV.

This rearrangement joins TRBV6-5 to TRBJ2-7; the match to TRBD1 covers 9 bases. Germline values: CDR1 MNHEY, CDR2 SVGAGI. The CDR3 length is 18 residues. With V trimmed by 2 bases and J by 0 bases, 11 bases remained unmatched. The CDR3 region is CASSYPRGQGYSSYEQYF. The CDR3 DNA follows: TGTGCCAGCAGTTACCCGAGGGGACAGGGCTACTCCTCCTACGAGCAGTACTTC.

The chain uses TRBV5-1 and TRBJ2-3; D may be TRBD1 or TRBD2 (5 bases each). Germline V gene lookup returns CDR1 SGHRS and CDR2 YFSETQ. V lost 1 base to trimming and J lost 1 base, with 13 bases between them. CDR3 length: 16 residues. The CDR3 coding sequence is TGCGCCAGCAGCTTGACAGGTGGGAGAGGCACAGATACGCAGTATTTT. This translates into CASSLTGGRGTDTQYF.

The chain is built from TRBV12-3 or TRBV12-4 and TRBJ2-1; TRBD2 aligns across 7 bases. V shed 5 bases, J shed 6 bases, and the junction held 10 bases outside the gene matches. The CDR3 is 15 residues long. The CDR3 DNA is TGTGCCAGCAGTCAAGGGGCTAGCGGAATCAATGAGCAGTTCTTC. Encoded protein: CASSQGASGINEQFF.

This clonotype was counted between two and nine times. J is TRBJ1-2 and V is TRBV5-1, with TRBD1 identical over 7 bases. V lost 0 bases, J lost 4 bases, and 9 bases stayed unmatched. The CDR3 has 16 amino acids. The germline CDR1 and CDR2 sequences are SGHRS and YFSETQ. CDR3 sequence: CASSLGDSRFTYGYTF. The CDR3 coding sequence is TGCGCCAGCAGCTTGGGGGACAGTCGATTCACCTATGGCTACACCTTC.

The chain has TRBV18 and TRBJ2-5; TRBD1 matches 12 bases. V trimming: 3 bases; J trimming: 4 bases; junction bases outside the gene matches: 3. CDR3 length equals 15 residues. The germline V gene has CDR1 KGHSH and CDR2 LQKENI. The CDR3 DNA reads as TGTGCCAGCTCACCCGGGACAGGGGGCACAGAGACCCAGTACTTC. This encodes CASSPGTGGTETQYF.

The CDR3: CASSPGSGEQFF. CDR3 DNA: TGTGCCAGCAGTCCTGGGTCTGGCGAGCAGTTCTTC. The chain uses TRBV12-3 or TRBV12-4 and TRBJ2-1; D gene uncertain. The ends were cut back, 5 bases at V and 10 bases at J, with 12 bases in the middle. The CDR3 is 12 amino acids.

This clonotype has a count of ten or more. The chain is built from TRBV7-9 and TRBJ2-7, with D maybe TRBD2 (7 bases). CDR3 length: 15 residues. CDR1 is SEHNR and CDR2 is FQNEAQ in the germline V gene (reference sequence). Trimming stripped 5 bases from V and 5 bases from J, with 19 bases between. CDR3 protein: CASSPRGGDIDEQYF. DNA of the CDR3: TGTGCCAGCAGCCCCCGGGGAGGGGACATCGACGAGCAGTACTTC.

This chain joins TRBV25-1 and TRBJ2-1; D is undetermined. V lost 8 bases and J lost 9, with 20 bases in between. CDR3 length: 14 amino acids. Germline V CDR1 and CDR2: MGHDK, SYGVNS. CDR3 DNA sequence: TGTGCCAGCCCCCCCCCCACTCCGATGGGTGAGCAGTTCTTC. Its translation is CASPPPTPMGEQFF.